Below, one TCR beta chain is given with its context. These data are taken from a study of blood T cell repertoires in COVID-19. Overall study: Acute and convalescent COVID-19 samples came from the United States, Italy and Spain. PBMCs, B-cell-depleted T cells, or T cells provided the cDNA or gDNA that made up the material.

Under the authors' procedure: It was from reference gene primer amplification that nucleated cell counts were estimated. Repertoires were generated with immunoSEQ multiplex PCR, while TCRdb's copy carries only in-frame clones and drops some. That table gives V, J and clone size, and the DNA gave D and trimming. Found here are roughly 41,000 clones, more than 70% of them singletons; the top ten hold 4.8%. This receptor was identified in a human donor in a cohort sampled during active COVID-19. Source material: peripheral blood.

The CDR3 DNA follows: TGTGCCAGCGAACTGGGGGGAGACGAAAAACTGTTTTTT. Its translation is CASELGGDEKLFF. V is TRBV28 and J is TRBJ1-4, with D possibly TRBD1 on 5 matching bases. CDR3 length equals 13 residues. The V gene lost 8 bases and the J gene lost 8 bases, with 15 bases spanning the gap. Germline V gene lookup returns CDR1 MDHEN and CDR2 SYDVKM.